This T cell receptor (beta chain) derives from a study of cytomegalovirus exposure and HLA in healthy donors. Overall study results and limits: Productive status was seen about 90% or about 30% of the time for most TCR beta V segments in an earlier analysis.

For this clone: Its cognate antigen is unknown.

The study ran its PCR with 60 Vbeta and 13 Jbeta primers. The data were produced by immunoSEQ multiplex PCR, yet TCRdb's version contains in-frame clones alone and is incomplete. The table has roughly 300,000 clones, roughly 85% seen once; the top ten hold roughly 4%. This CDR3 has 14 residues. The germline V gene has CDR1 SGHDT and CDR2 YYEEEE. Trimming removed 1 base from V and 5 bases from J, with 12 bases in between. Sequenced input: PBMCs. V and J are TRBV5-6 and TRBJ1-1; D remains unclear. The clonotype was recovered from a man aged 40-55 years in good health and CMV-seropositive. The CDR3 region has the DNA TGTGCCAGCAGCTTGTGGCGGGGAGAAACTGAAGCTTTCTTT. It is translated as CASSLWRGETEAFF.